This TCR beta chain was obtained from a study of a mutant IDH1 vaccine in newly diagnosed glioma. On this clone itself: Antigen specificity is unknown.

The assay was immunoSEQ multiplex PCR, and TCRdb's table has in-frame clones only and misses some. The sample yields approximately 61,000 clones, under 90% seen once. Time point here: week 5, during vaccination. What each vaccine dose contained was 300 ug of mutant IDH1 20-mer peptide, accompanied by topical imiquimod. Those who donated had recent WHO grade 3 or 4 IDH1-mutant, ATRX-lost astrocytomas. Trimming removed 3 bases at V and 0 bases at J, with 7 bases between. The CDR3 has 13 amino acids. Germline CDR1 SGDLS, CDR2 YYNGEE. The genes are TRBV9 and TRBJ2-7; D is unresolved. This TCR derives from a woman in her fifties or sixties with glioma. The sample was PBMCs, taken from a glioma patient whose treatment included an IDH1 peptide vaccine. The CDR3 region is CASSDVSSYEQYF. Written as DNA, the CDR3 is TGTGCCAGCAGCGATGTTAGCTCCTACGAGCAGTACTTC. The variable domain in full, with the rest retrieved from reference TRBV9 and TRBJ2-7, is DSGVTQTPKHLITATGQRVTLRCSPRSGDLSVYWYQQSLDQGLQFLIQYYNGEERAKGNILERFSAQQFPDLHSELNLSSLELGDSALYFCASSDVSSYEQYFGPGTRLTVT.